This entry is about one TCR beta chain. Its antigen is still unknown. The data derive from a study of cytomegalovirus exposure and HLA in healthy donors. General observations from the study: Across donors, sequencing depth was assumed by presence/absence analyses to be roughly uniform. HLA alleles were associated with 15,000 to 20,000 TCR beta sequences in a later analysis at 0.05 false discovery rate.

This CDR3 comprises 14 residues. The germline CDR1 and CDR2 sequences are MNHEY and SVGAGI. V was trimmed by 7 bases and J by 2 bases, leaving 14 bases between them. PCR used 60 Vbeta primers and 13 Jbeta primers. Sequencing used immunoSEQ multiplex PCR; TCRdb keeps in-frame clones, though not all of them. The data show roughly 170,000 clones, with 84% seen just once and 4.8% held by the top ten. This rearrangement joins TRBV6-5 to TRBJ1-2; no clear D. Sequencing used PBMCs. The TCR originated in a girl under 18 in good health and CMV-seropositive. DNA of the CDR3: TGTGCCAGCAATCTTCGGGGAGGGAACTATGGCTACACCTTC. Protein sequence: CASNLRGGNYGYTF.